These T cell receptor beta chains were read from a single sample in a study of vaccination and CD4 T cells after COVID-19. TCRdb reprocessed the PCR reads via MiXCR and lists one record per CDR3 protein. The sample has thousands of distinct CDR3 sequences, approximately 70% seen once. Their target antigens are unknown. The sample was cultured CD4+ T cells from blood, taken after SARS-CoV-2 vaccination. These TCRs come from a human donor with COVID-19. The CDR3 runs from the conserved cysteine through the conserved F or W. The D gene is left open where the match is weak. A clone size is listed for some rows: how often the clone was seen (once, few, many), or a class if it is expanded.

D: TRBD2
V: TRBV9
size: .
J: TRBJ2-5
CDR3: CASSLQPLAGNEETQYF
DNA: TGTGCCAGCAGCCTACAACCACTAGCGGGGAATGAGGAGACCCAGTACTTC

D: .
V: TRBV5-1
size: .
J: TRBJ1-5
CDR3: CASSLEGDSNQPQHF
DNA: TGCGCCAGCAGCTTGGAGGGTGATAGCAATCAGCCCCAGCATTTT

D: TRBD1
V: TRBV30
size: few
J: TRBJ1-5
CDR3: CAWSSDRGLWPQHF
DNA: TGTGCCTGGAGTTCCGACAGGGGCCTTTGGCCCCAGCATTTT

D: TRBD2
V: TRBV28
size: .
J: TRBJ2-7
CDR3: CASSGGLAAYEQYF
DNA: TGTGCCAGCAGCGGGGGACTAGCGGCCTACGAGCAGTACTTC

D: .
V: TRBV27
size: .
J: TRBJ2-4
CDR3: CASSLLSQGLAKNIQYF
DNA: TGTGCCAGCAGTTTATTATCCCAGGGACTAGCCAAAAACATTCAGTACTTC

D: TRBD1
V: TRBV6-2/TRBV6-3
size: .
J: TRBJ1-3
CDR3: CASSPRDSSGNTIYF
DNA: TGTGCCAGCAGCCCCCGGGACAGCTCTGGAAACACCATATATTTT

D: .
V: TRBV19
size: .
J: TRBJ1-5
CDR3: CASRYGGQQPQHF
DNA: TGTGCCAGTAGGTACGGGGGGCAACAGCCCCAGCATTTT

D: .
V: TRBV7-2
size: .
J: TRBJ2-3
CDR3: CASSLQGAGGDTQYF
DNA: TGTGCCAGCAGCTTACAGGGGGCGGGAGGAGATACGCAGTATTTT

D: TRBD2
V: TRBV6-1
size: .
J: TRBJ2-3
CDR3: CASRTAGGGTDTQYF
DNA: TGTGCCAGCAGGACAGCGGGGGGCGGCACAGATACGCAGTATTTT

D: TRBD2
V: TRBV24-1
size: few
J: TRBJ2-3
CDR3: CATSEAGTSGTDTQYF
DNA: TGTGCCACCAGTGAGGCCGGGACTAGCGGCACAGATACGCAGTATTTT

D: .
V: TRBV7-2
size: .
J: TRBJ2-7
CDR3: CASSDETVSYEQYF
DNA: TGTGCCAGCAGCGACGAGACAGTCTCCTACGAGCAGTACTTC